Listed here are 25 T cell receptor beta chains from one sample, sequenced in a study of T cells in women clearing cervical HPV infection. This table comes from immunoSEQ multiplex PCR, and its TCRdb copy is limited to in-frame clones, with some not included. This repertoire includes 35,000 to 45,000 clones. Sequencing input: blood buffy coat. Receptor source: a woman between 18 and 69 years old with a cervical HPV16 infection that either progressed to CIN3+ or cleared (not recorded which).

Note on this clone: Sequencing ends 3 residues short of the CDR3 end; the germline J gene provides the rest. The V gene is TRBV19, the J gene TRBJ2-6; 8 nucleotides align to TRBD1. The length of the CDR3 is 17 residues. Unmatched junction bases numbered 7, after V lost 3 bases and J lost 3 bases. Germline CDR1 reads LNHDA; CDR2 reads SQIVND (reference sequence). This CDR3 is CASSMRLGQDGANVLTF. The sequenced part of the CDR3 DNA is TGTGCCAGTAGTATGCGGTTGGGACAGGATGGGGCCAACGTC.

CDR3 DNA (partial): TGCAGTGCTAGAGATAGGCTAGCTCAAGAGACG. Translating it yields CSARDRLAQET. The entire CDR3 protein reads CSARDRLAQETQYF. The genes are TRBV20-1 and TRBJ2-3; maybe TRBD2 (5 bases). Coverage ceases 3 residues before the CDR3 finishes, and the germline J gene fills in the end. CDR3 length equals 14 residues. The germline CDR1 and CDR2 sequences are DFQATT and SNEGSKA (reference sequence).

Incomplete CDR3 DNA: TGTGCCAGCAGCTTGGCGGGGATATCGGGGGGC. Amino acid sequence: CASSLAGISGG. The whole CDR3 sequence reads CASSLAGISGGYTF. This chain links TRBV5-6 with TRBJ1-2, with D uncertain. The DNA ends 3 residues before the CDR3 does, and the rest of the CDR3 is filled in from the germline J gene. Germline V gene sequence: CDR1 SGHDT, CDR2 YYEEEE. The CDR3 is 14 amino acids.

As to this clone: The read gets to within 3 residues of the CDR3 end, and the germline J gene fills in the rest. This chain joins TRBV20-1 and TRBJ1-1, with TRBD1 as a possible D gene (6 bases). The CDR3 length is 13 residues. The ends were cut back, 6 bases at V and 4 bases at J, with 15 bases in the middle. Germline V lookup: CDR1 DFQATT, CDR2 SNEGSKA (reference sequence). The sequenced CDR3 bases are TGCAGTGCCATGACAGGCTCTGCCACTGAA. Protein product: CSAMTGSATE. The entire CDR3 is CSAMTGSATEAFF.

Comments on this clone: The CDR3 end falls 3 residues outside the read, so it is completed with the germline J gene. The V and J genes are TRBV18 and TRBJ1-5; 9 bases are a match to TRBD1. With 5 bases clipped from V and 5 bases from J, the junction kept 7 bases outside the gene matches. The CDR3 is 15 residues long. The germline V gene encodes CDR1 KGHSH and CDR2 LQKENI. The CDR3 DNA, read in part, is TGTGCCAGCTCAAACTACAGGGGGCCGGATCAGCCC. The encoded protein is CASSNYRGPDQP. The entire CDR3 protein reads CASSNYRGPDQPQHF.

Turning to this clone: The read falls 3 residues short of the CDR3 end, and the missing part is taken from the germline J gene. V is TRBV20-1 and J is TRBJ2-5; D is unclear. Looked up from germline, CDR1 is DFQATT and CDR2 is SNEGSKA (reference sequence). This CDR3 has 11 residues. Trimming pared 0 bases from V and 7 bases from J, leaving 6 bases between. CDR3 sequence: CSARERLTQYF. The covered CDR3 bases are TGCAGTGCTAGAGAACGACTGACC.

About this clone: The CDR3 is cut off 3 residues early in the read; its end comes from the germline J gene. The chain is built from TRBV19 and TRBJ2-7; TRBD2 might be the D (6 bases). The CDR3 sequence is 13 residues long. Per germline, CDR1 LNHDA and CDR2 SQIVND (reference sequence). V dropped 4 bases and J dropped 4 bases, with 11 bases sitting between them. CDR3 DNA (partial): TGTGCCAGTAGTAGCGGGAATAATTACGAG. Translation gives CASSSGNNYE. The whole CDR3 reads CASSSGNNYEQYF. Drawing the rest from reference TRBV19 and TRBJ2-7, the complete variable domain is DGGITQSPKYLFRKEGQNVTLSCEQNLNHDAMYWYRQDPGQGLRLIYYSQIVNDFQKGDIAEGYSVSREKKESFPLTVTSAQKNPTAFYLCASSSGNNYEQYFGPGTRLTVT.

With regard to this clone: Read data end 3 residues before the CDR3 end; the end is taken from the germline J gene. The rearrangement uses TRBV5-1 and TRBJ1-4; D ambiguous. The germline V and J ends were trimmed by 4 bases and 8 bases, with 9 bases remaining between them. The germline V gene has CDR1 SGHRS and CDR2 YFSETQ. The CDR3 sequence is 12 residues long. CDR3: CASSAEREKLFF. The sequenced part of the CDR3 DNA is TGCGCCAGCAGCGCTGAGAGGGAAAAA.

This chain's CDR3 is CASSIGGETQYF. The DNA read from the CDR3 is TGTGCCAGTAGTATAGGGGGGGAGACG. The chain joins TRBV19 to TRBJ2-3; possibly TRBD2 for D (6 bases). Read coverage stops 3 residues before the CDR3 terminus; the germline J gene supplies the remainder. The CDR3 has 12 residues. Germline V gene sequence: CDR1 LNHDA, CDR2 SQIVND (reference sequence).

Points on this clone: The CDR3 extends 3 residues past the end of the read, so its final part is completed from the germline J gene. The V gene is TRBV7-6, the J gene TRBJ1-2; D gene uncertain. The CDR3 is 12 amino acids. Germline-derived CDR1 and CDR2 are SGHVS and FNYEAQ. The sequenced part of the CDR3 DNA is TGTGCCAGCAGCTCGGCGGACTACGAC. It is translated as CASSSADYD. The CDR3 as a whole reads CASSSADYDYTF.

As concerns this clone: The read finishes 3 residues shy of the CDR3 end, and the germline J gene is used to complete it. The J gene is TRBJ2-3, the V gene TRBV2; maybe TRBD2 (6 bases). This CDR3 is built from 13 residues. The germline V and J ends were trimmed by 7 bases and 2 bases, with 10 bases remaining between them. Germline V lookup: CDR1 SNHLY, CDR2 FYNNEI. CDR3 DNA, as far as it was read: TGTGCCAGCATGCGGGGCCCCACAGATACG. Protein product: CASMRGPTDT. The CDR3 as a whole reads CASMRGPTDTQYF. The full variable domain, with the rest looked up from reference TRBV2 and TRBJ2-3, is EPEVTQTPSHQVTQMGQEVILRCVPISNHLYFYWYRQILGQKVEFLVSFYNNEISEKSEIFDDQFSVERPDGSNFTLKIRSTKLEDSAMYFCASMRGPTDTQYFGPGTRLTVL.

About this clone itself: At one boundary the junction diverges from the germline segment, which might be a read error. The CDR3 goes on 3 residues after the read ends, and that part is filled in from the germline J gene. This chain connects TRBV5-1 to TRBJ1-2, with 7 positions matching TRBD1. The CDR3 is 15 residues long. Germline-derived CDR1 and CDR2 are SGHRS and YFSETQ. The sequenced part of the CDR3 DNA is TGCGCCAGCAGCTTGGCCGCAGGGGGAACCTATGTC. It is translated as CASSLAAGGTYV. The full CDR3 is CASSLAAGGTYVYTF.

The CDR3 DNA, read in part, is TGCAGTGCCAGTTGGGGGGGAAGGAATGAG. Translation: CSASWGGRNE. In full, the CDR3 reads CSASWGGRNEQFF. V gene TRBV20-1 combines with J gene TRBJ2-1; 7 bases are a match to TRBD2. The read gets to within 3 residues of the CDR3 end, and the germline J gene fills in the rest. V was clipped by 6 bases and J by 7 bases; unmatched bases: 9. The length of the CDR3 is 13 residues. CDR1 DFQATT and CDR2 SNEGSKA come from the germline V gene (reference sequence).

Comments on this clone: Read coverage stops 3 residues before the CDR3 terminus; the germline J gene supplies the remainder. This sequence joins TRBV20-1 and TRBJ2-3, with 11 bases lining up with TRBD2. The J segment lost 1 base and the V segment lost 3 bases, leaving 6 bases of the junction unmatched. From germline, CDR1 is DFQATT and CDR2 SNEGSKA (reference sequence). The length of the CDR3 is 16 residues. This chain's CDR3 is CSASDVAGGRTDTQYF. The CDR3 bases that were read are TGCAGTGCTAGCGACGTAGCGGGGGGGCGCACAGATACG.

Turning to this clone: The read terminates 3 residues before the CDR3 end, so the remaining end is supplied by the germline J gene. The chain recombines TRBV5-4 with TRBJ2-7; TRBD2 might be the D (6 bases). Trimming pared 4 bases from V and 1 base from J, leaving 9 bases between. The CDR3 has 13 residues. Germline V gene lookup returns CDR1 SGHNT and CDR2 YYREEE (reference sequence). The CDR3 loop is CASSLAPSYEQYF. The DNA read from the CDR3 is TGTGCCAGCAGCCTAGCGCCTTCCTACGAG.

Turning to this clone: The CDR3 end falls 3 residues outside the read, so it is completed with the germline J gene. The rearrangement joins TRBV19 to TRBJ1-2; 7 positions agree with TRBD1. The CDR3 runs 16 residues. Germline loops: CDR1 LNHDA, CDR2 SQIVND (reference sequence). The DNA read from the CDR3 is TGTGCCAGTAGTATAGATCTCCACAGGGGCTACAATGAC. Translated, it gives CASSIDLHRGYND. The entire CDR3 sequence reads CASSIDLHRGYNDYTF.

Turning to this clone: The read ends 3 residues before the CDR3 terminus; that terminus is restored from the germline J gene. This chain joins TRBV20-1 and TRBJ2-7; tentative D call: TRBD1 (7 bases). V shed 0 bases and J shed 0 bases, with 12 bases lying between them. The CDR3 runs 15 residues. The germline V gene has CDR1 DFQATT and CDR2 SNEGSKA (reference sequence). The CDR3 is CSARDAGQISYEQYF. Partial CDR3 DNA: TGCAGTGCTAGAGATGCGGGACAGATCTCCTACGAG.

A word on this clone: Sequencing ends 3 residues short of the CDR3 end; the germline J gene provides the rest. This chain joins TRBV11-2 and TRBJ1-1; a possible D gene is TRBD1 (5 bases). The CDR3 sequence is 15 residues long. Germline CDR1 is SGHAT and CDR2 is FQNNGV. V was pared by 7 bases and J by 2 bases, with 17 bases between. The CDR3 region is CASNRGNGGNTEAFF. The CDR3 DNA, read in part, is TGTGCCAGCAACAGAGGGAACGGGGGTAACACTGAA.

With respect to this clone: The read ends 3 residues before the CDR3 terminus; that terminus is restored from the germline J gene. V usage is TRBV19 and J usage is TRBJ1-2, with D unclear. The ends were cut back, 1 base at V and 4 bases at J, with 13 bases in the middle. This CDR3 is built from 15 residues. Germline lookup yields CDR1 LNHDA and CDR2 SQIVND (reference sequence). CDR3 protein: CASSIGSWQTYGYTF. The CDR3 bases that were read are TGTGCCAGTAGTATAGGAAGTTGGCAAACCTATGGC.

Comments on this clone: Sequencing ends 3 residues short of the CDR3 end; the germline J gene provides the rest. The chain combines TRBV2 with TRBJ1-3, with no clear D. CDR3 length: 13 amino acids. V lost 2 bases, J lost 7 bases, and 9 bases lay in between. Germline V gene sequence: CDR1 SNHLY, CDR2 FYNNEI. CDR3 DNA, as far as it was read: TGTGCCAGCAGTGAATCGGGGTTCAACACC. It encodes CASSESGFNT. The CDR3 reads in full as CASSESGFNTIYF.

On this clone itself: The read stops 3 residues short of the end of the CDR3; the missing end is completed from the germline J gene. The chain employs TRBV18 and TRBJ1-3; D is possibly TRBD1 (5 bases). CDR3 length: 16 residues. V was pared by 6 bases and J by 0 bases, with 15 bases between. Germline V gene lookup returns CDR1 KGHSH and CDR2 LQKENI. The CDR3 DNA, read in part, is TGTGCCAGCTCGGAATCAGGCGGGGGCTCTGGAAACACC. Translation: CASSESGGGSGNT. The whole CDR3 sequence reads CASSESGGGSGNTIYF.

A word on this clone: Read coverage stops 3 residues before the CDR3 terminus; the germline J gene supplies the remainder. The chain recombines TRBV19 with TRBJ2-4, with 8 bases lining up with TRBD1. CDR1 and CDR2 from the germline V gene are LNHDA and SQIVND (reference sequence). With V trimmed by 4 bases and J by 0 bases, 17 bases remained unmatched. The CDR3 contains 20 residues. The CDR3 region is CASSTEGATTGVVAKNIQYF. The covered CDR3 bases are TGTGCCAGTAGTACAGAGGGAGCAACGACAGGGGTAGTAGCCAAAAACATT. Drawing the rest from reference TRBV19 and TRBJ2-4, the complete variable domain is DGGITQSPKYLFRKEGQNVTLSCEQNLNHDAMYWYRQDPGQGLRLIYYSQIVNDFQKGDIAEGYSVSREKKESFPLTVTSAQKNPTAFYLCASSTEGATTGVVAKNIQYFGAGTRLSVL.

As for this clone: Read sequence stops 3 residues before the CDR3 end, and the germline J gene provides the missing end. V usage is TRBV19 and J usage is TRBJ1-1; D possibly corresponds to TRBD1 (5 bases). V was pared by 8 bases and J by 1 base, with 11 bases between. Germline V gene sequence: CDR1 LNHDA, CDR2 SQIVND (reference sequence). This CDR3 comprises 13 residues. The covered CDR3 bases are TGTGCCAGTGGGGTGGGGGGGAACACTGAA. Translation gives CASGVGGNTE. The full CDR3 protein reads CASGVGGNTEAFF.

About this clone: Sequencing ends 3 residues short of the CDR3 end; the germline J gene provides the rest. This chain uses TRBV5-1 with TRBJ2-7; no clear D gene. The V end was cut by 0 bases, the J end by 5 bases, with 6 bases between. The CDR3 has 12 residues. The germline CDR1 and CDR2 sequences are SGHRS and YFSETQ. The sequenced CDR3 bases are TGCGCCAGCAGCTTGGGAAGGGACGAG. Protein: CASSLGRDE. From start to end, the CDR3 is CASSLGRDEQYF.

Notes on this clone: From the germline J gene comes the end of the CDR3, since the read stops 3 residues before it. The genes are TRBV11-2 and TRBJ2-5, with TRBD1 matching 7 bases. CDR1 is SGHAT, CDR2 FQNNGV, per germline. Trimming at V came to 5 bases and at J to 1 base, leaving 7 bases not matched to a gene. The CDR3 extends over 15 amino acids. CDR3 amino acids: CASSAGTVGQETQYF. The sequenced CDR3 bases are TGTGCCAGCAGCGCTGGGACAGTCGGCCAAGAGACC.